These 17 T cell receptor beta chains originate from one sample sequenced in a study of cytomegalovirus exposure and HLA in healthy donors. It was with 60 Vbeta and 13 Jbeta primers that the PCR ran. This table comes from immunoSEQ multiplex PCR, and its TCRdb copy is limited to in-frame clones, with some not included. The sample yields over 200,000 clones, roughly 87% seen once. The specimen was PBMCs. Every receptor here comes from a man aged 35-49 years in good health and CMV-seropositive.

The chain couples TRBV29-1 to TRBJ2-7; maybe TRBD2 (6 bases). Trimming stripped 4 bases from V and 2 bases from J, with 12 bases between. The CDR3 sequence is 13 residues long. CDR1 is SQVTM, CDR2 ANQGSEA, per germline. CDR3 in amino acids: CSVGEAGPYEQYF. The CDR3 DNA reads TGCAGCGTTGGGGAGGCAGGACCCTACGAGCAGTACTTC.

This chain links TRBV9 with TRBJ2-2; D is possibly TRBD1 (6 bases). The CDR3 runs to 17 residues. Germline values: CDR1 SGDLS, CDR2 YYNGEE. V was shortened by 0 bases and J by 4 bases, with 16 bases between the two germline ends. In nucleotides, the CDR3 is TGTGCCAGCAGCGTAGGTGGGACACCAACGGCCACCGGGGAGCTGTTTTTT. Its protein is CASSVGGTPTATGELFF.

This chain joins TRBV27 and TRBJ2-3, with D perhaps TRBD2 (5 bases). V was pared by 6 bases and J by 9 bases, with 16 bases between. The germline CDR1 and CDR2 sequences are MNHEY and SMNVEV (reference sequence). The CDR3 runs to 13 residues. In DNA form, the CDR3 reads TGTGCCAGCAGCTCCCTGGAGAGGAGGACGCAGTATTTT. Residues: CASSSLERRTQYF.

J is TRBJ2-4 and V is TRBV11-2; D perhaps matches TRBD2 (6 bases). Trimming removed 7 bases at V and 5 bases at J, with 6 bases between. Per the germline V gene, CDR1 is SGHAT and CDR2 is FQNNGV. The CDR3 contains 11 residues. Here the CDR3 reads CASTSENIQYF. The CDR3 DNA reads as TGTGCCAGCACTAGCGAAAACATTCAGTACTTC.

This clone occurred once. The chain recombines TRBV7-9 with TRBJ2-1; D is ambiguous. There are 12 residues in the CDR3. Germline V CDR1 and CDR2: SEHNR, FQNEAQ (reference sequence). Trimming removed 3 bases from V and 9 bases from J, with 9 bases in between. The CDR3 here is CASSLTQIEQFF. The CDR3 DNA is TGTGCCAGCAGCTTGACTCAGATTGAGCAGTTCTTC.

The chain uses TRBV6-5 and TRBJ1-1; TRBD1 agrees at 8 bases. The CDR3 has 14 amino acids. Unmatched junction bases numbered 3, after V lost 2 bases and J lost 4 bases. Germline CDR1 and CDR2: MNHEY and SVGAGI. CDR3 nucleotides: TGTGCCAGCAGTTACCAGGACAGGGCCACTGAAGCTTTCTTT. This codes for CASSYQDRATEAFF.

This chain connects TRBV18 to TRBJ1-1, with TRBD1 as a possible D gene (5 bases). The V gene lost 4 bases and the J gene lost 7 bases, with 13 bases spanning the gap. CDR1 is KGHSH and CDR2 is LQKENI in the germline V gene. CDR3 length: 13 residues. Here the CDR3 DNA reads TGTGCCAGCTCACTACGCGGGGCGGTTGAAGCTTTCTTT. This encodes CASSLRGAVEAFF.

CDR3 protein: CASRFTGEETQYF. CDR3 sequence (DNA): TGTGCCAGCAGGTTTACAGGGGAAGAGACCCAGTACTTC. J is TRBJ2-5 and V is TRBV6-1, with 7 bases aligning to TRBD1. Unmatched junction bases numbered 4, after V lost 6 bases and J lost 3 bases. Germline CDR1 and CDR2: MNHNS and SASEGT. CDR3 length: 13 residues.

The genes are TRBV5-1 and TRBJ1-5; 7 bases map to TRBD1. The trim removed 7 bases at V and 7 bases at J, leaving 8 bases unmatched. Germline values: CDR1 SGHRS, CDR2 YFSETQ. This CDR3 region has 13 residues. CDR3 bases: TGCGCCAGCTCCCCAGGGGGTACACAGCCCCAGCATTTT. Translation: CASSPGGTQPQHF. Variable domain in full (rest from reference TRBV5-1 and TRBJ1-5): KAGVTQTPRYLIKTRGQQVTLSCSPISGHRSVSWYQQTPGQGLQFLFEYFSETQRNKGNFPGRFSGRQFSNSRSEMNVSTLELGDSALYLCASSPGGTQPQHFGDGTRLSIL.

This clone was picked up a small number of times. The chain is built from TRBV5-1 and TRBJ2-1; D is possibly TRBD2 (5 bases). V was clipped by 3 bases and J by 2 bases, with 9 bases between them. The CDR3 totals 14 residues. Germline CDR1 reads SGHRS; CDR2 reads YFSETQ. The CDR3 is CASSSDGTYNEQFF. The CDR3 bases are TGCGCCAGCAGCTCGGACGGGACCTACAATGAGCAGTTCTTC.

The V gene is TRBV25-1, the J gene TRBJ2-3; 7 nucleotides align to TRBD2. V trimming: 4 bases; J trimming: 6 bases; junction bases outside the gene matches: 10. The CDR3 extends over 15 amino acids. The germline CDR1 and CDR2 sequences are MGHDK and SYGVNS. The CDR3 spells CASSVGGTGSDTQYF. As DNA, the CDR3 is TGTGCCAGCAGTGTGGGGGGGACGGGGTCCGATACGCAGTATTTT. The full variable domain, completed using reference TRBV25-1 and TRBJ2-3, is EADIYQTPRYLVIGTGKKITLECSQTMGHDKMYWYQQDPGMELHLIHYSYGVNSTEKGDLSSESTVSRIRTEHFPLTLESARPSHTSQYLCASSVGGTGSDTQYFGPGTRLTVL.

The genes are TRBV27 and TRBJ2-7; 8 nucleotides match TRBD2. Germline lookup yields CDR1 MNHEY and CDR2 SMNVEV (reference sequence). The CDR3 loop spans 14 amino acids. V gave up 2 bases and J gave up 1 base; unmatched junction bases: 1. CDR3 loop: CASSLERGSYEQYF. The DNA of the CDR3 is TGTGCCAGCAGTTTAGAGCGGGGGTCCTACGAGCAGTACTTC.

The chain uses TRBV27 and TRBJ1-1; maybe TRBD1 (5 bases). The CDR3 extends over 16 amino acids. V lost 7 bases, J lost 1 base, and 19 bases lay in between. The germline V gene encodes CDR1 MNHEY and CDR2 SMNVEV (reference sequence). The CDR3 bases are TGTGCCAGCATATCAAGGGCAGGGCCTCCGAACACTGAAGCTTTCTTT. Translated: CASISRAGPPNTEAFF.

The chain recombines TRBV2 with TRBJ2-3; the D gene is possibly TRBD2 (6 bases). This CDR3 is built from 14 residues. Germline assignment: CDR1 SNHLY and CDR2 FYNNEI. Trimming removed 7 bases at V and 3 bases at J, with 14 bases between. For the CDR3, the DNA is TGTGCCAGCAAAGAGAACGGGAGAACAGATACGCAGTATTTT. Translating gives CASKENGRTDTQYF.

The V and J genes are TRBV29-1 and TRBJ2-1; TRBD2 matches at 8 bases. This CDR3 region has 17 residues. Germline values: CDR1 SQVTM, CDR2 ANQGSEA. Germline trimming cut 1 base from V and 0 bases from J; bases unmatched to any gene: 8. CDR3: CSVEGASGYSSYNEQFF. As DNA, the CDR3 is TGCAGCGTTGAAGGGGCTAGCGGGTACAGCTCCTACAATGAGCAGTTCTTC.

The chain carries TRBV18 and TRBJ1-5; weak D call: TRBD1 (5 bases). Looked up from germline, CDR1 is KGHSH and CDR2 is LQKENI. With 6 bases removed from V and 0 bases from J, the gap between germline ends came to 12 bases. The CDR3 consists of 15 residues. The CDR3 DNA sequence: TGTGCCAGCTCCCCGACAGTCGATAGCAATCAGCCCCAGCATTTT. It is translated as CASSPTVDSNQPQHF.

CDR3 sequence: CASSQRIQGLLDEQYF. The CDR3 DNA reads as TGCGCCAGCAGCCAGAGAATTCAGGGGCTTCTGGACGAGCAGTACTTC. The gene calls are TRBV4-1 and TRBJ2-7, with D perhaps TRBD1 (6 bases). Trimming stripped 3 bases from V and 5 bases from J, with 20 bases between. The CDR3 consists of 16 residues. Germline values: CDR1 MGHRA, CDR2 YSYEKL.